The rows below give T cell receptor beta chains drawn from one sample of a study of primary melanoma T cells and metastatic recurrence. Produced via immunoSEQ multiplex PCR; TCRdb's table is partial and in-frame only. The sample includes 40 clones. The sequenced material came from melanoma tumor tissue. The receptors come from a human donor with melanoma. Each CDR3 is given with its conserved first and last residue. Fields, in order: clone size, D gene, V gene, J gene, CDR3 protein, CDR3 DNA. A D gene is named only where the DNA matches it firmly. Clone size is stated in some rows and not others, as once, few, many or a class when expanded.

NA	NA	TRBV7-1	TRBJ2-5	CASHEEEQPPETQYF	TGTGCCAGCCATGAAGAGGAGCAGCCCCCCGAAACCCAGTACTTC
once	NA	TRBV15	TRBJ2-2	CATSRVRGGNTGELFF	TGTGCCACCAGCAGAGTCCGAGGGGGAAACACCGGGGAGCTGTTTTTT
once	NA	TRBV11-3	TRBJ1-5	CASSLAVSSGGNQPQHF	TGTGCCAGCAGCTTGGCCGTGTCAAGCGGGGGCAATCAGCCCCAGCATTTT
NA	NA	TRBV29-1	TRBJ2-5	CSVGYWEIDQETQYF	TGCAGCGTTGGATACTGGGAGATCGACCAAGAGACCCAGTACTTC
NA	NA	TRBV6-8	TRBJ2-6	CASSEESSGANVLTF	TGTGCCAGCAGTGAGGAGAGCTCTGGGGCCAACGTCCTGACTTTC
once	TRBD1	TRBV6-8	TRBJ1-1	CASFDPGGLNTEAFF	TGTGCCAGCTTCGATCCAGGGGGATTGAACACTGAAGCTTTCTTT
NA	NA	TRBV22-1	TRBJ2-6	CPGSEQSRANVLTF	TGTCCTGGGAGCGAACAAAGTCGGGCCAACGTCCTGACTTTC
NA	NA	TRBV11-3	TRBJ1-3	CASSFADPGNTIYF	TGTGCCAGCAGCTTTGCGGATCCTGGAAACACCATATATTTT
once	NA	TRBV19	TRBJ1-2	CASSIGWTDGYTF	TGTGCCAGTAGTATAGGTTGGACAGATGGCTACACCTTC
NA	NA	TRBV6-8	TRBJ2-5	CASSYESGLLGTQYF	TGTGCCAGCAGTTATGAGTCGGGCCTTCTAGGGACCCAGTACTTC
few	TRBD1	TRBV6-8	TRBJ2-5	CASTRMDRVETQYF	TGTGCCAGCACCCGGATGGACAGGGTGGAGACCCAGTACTTC
NA	TRBD1	TRBV29-1	TRBJ2-2	CSVESGTGWGTGELFF	TGCAGCGTTGAGTCGGGGACAGGGTGGGGCACCGGGGAGCTGTTTTTT